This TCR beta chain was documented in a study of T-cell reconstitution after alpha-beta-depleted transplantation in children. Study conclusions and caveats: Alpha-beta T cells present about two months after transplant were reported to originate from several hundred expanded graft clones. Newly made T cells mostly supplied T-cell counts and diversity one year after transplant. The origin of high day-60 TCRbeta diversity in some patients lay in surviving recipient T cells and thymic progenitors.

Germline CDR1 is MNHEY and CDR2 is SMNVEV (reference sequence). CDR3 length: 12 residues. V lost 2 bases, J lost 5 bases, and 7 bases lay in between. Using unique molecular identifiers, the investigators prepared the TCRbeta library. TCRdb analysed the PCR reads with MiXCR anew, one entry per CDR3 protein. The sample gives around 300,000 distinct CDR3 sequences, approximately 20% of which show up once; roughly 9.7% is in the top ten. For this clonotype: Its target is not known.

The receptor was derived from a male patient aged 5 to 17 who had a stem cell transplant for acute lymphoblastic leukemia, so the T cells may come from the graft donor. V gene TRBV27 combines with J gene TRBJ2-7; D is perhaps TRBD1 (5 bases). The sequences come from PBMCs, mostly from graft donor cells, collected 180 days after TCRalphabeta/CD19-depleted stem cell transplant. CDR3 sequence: CASSLRGHEQYF. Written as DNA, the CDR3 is TGTGCCAGCAGTTTAAGGGGCCACGAGCAGTACTTC.